This TCR beta chain came from a study of cytomegalovirus exposure and HLA in healthy donors. Study background: The roughly 130 validation repertoires used the same platform as the roughly 670 first-cohort repertoires, a later analysis reported.

The CDR3 length is 15 residues. Germline assignment: CDR1 MNHNS and CDR2 SASEGT. V trimming: 0 bases; J trimming: 8 bases; junction bases outside the gene matches: 9. Sequencing was performed with immunoSEQ multiplex PCR; in TCRdb, only in-frame clones are kept and a portion is missing. The sample shows more than 60,000 clones, 95% to 96% of them seen only once. Study results and caveats: It was reportedly the case that the classifier diagnosed cytomegalovirus status with high specificity and sensitivity. The investigators catalogued 150 to 200 TCR beta chains as cytomegalovirus-associated.

An approximately 120-subject validation cohort, separate from the 666-subject first cohort, supplied the donors. Concerning this clone itself: Its antigen is undetermined.

The source of this sequence is a woman between 18 and 29 years old in good health and CMV-seropositive. The rearrangement uses TRBV6-1 and TRBJ1-2; 7 bases align to TRBD1. The sequenced sample consisted of PBMCs. CDR3 sequence reads: CASSEAPRTGNGYTF. The CDR3 DNA is TGTGCCAGCAGTGAAGCCCCCAGGACAGGAAACGGCTACACCTTC.